The clone carrying this T cell receptor beta chain was seen only a few times. 13 Jbeta primers and 60 Vbeta primers were used for the PCR. Clones were sequenced by immunoSEQ multiplex PCR, and TCRdb holds only the in-frame ones, with some missing. The data contain about 83,000 clones, about four fifths of them seen just once; the ten biggest clones take up around 3.9%. The CDR3 loop spans 12 amino acids. The ends were cut back, 5 bases at V and 5 bases at J, with 9 bases in the middle. Per the germline V gene, CDR1 is SEHNR and CDR2 is FQNEAQ (reference sequence). These data come from a study of cytomegalovirus exposure and HLA in healthy donors.

Sequenced sample: PBMCs. The source of this sequence is a man aged 55 to 70 in good health and CMV-seronegative. The V gene is TRBV7-9, the J gene TRBJ1-1; D gene uncertain. Written as DNA, the CDR3 is TGTGCCAGCAGCCTTGGGGAGACTGAAGCTTTCTTT. It specifies CASSLGETEAFF.